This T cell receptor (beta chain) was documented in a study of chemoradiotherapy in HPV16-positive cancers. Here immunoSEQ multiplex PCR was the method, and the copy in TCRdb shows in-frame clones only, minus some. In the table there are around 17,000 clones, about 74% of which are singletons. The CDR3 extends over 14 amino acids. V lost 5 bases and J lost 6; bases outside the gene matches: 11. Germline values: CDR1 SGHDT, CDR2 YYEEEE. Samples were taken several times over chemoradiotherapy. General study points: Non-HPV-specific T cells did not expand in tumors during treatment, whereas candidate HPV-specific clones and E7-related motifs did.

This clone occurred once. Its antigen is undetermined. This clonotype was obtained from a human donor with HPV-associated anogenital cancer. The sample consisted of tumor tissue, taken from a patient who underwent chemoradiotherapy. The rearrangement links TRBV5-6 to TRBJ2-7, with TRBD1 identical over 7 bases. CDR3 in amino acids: CASRPRDSFGEQYF. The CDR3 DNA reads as TGTGCCAGCAGACCCCGGGACAGCTTCGGCGAGCAGTACTTC.